This T cell receptor beta chain was found in a study of blood T cell repertoires in COVID-19. Across the study: Acute and convalescent COVID-19 specimens originated in the United States, Italy and Spain. Sources were T cells, B-cell-depleted T cells, or PBMCs; the material itself was cDNA or gDNA.

The data were produced by immunoSEQ multiplex PCR, yet TCRdb's version contains in-frame clones alone and is incomplete. The sample lists under 250,000 clones; 86% were seen once. This CDR3 comprises 15 residues. Germline-derived CDR1 and CDR2 are SGHTS and YDEGEE. Trimming took off 4 bases at V and 4 bases at J, with 15 bases between the two ends. The sequenced material came from peripheral blood. The chain couples TRBV5-8 to TRBJ1-5; D perhaps matches TRBD1 (6 bases). This TCR derives from a man of 80 years or more with acute or convalescent COVID-19. CDR3 residues: CASSPPGTKNQPQHF. Here the CDR3 DNA reads TGTGCCAGCAGCCCCCCCGGGACAAAAAATCAGCCCCAGCATTTT.